One sample yielded the 30 T cell receptor beta chains listed below, sequenced in a study of T-cell reconstitution after alpha-beta-depleted transplantation in children. Preparation of the TCRbeta library involved a method that used unique molecular identifiers. In TCRdb, the PCR reads were re-called with MiXCR into one record per CDR3 protein. The table has roughly 350,000 distinct CDR3 sequences, under 13% seen once. Source: PBMCs from the stem cell graft donor, taken from the stem cell graft. The receptors come from a human donor who donated a stem cell graft to a child with acute lymphoblastic leukemia.

This clonotype was detected a few times. V gene TRBV24-1 combines with J gene TRBJ2-5; D is perhaps TRBD2 (6 bases). Germline V gene data show CDR1 as KGHDR and CDR2 as SFDVKD. The CDR3 totals 16 residues. V was trimmed by 3 bases and J by 5 bases, leaving 18 bases between them. CDR3 sequence (DNA): TGTGCCACCAGTGATCCTTCTGTGGGGGGTCGGGAGACCCAGTACTTC. Residues: CATSDPSVGGRETQYF.

The chain is built from TRBV29-1 and TRBJ2-3; 7 bases agree with TRBD2. This CDR3 is 14 amino acids long. Germline CDR1 SQVTM, CDR2 ANQGSEA. The J segment lost 5 bases and the V segment lost 4 bases, leaving 9 bases of the junction unmatched. The CDR3, as DNA: TGCAGCGTTGCTCGCGGGAGTGAAGTAGATACGCAGTATTTT. This encodes CSVARGSEVDTQYF.

The rearrangement joins TRBV20-1 to TRBJ1-6, with D perhaps TRBD1 (5 bases). This CDR3 is 16 amino acids long. Trimming stripped 0 bases from V and 5 bases from J, with 14 bases between. Germline assignment: CDR1 DFQATT and CDR2 SNEGSKA (reference sequence). This CDR3 is CSARDFRGLDNSPLHF. The CDR3 bases are TGCAGTGCTAGAGATTTTCGGGGCCTCGATAATTCACCCCTCCACTTT.

The rearrangement uses TRBV27 and TRBJ1-5, with D perhaps TRBD1 (5 bases). Trimming took 4 bases from V and 2 from J, leaving 9 bases between them. CDR1 and CDR2 from the germline V gene are MNHEY and SMNVEV (reference sequence). This CDR3 region has 14 residues. The CDR3 sequence is CASSSPTGNQPQHF. Here the CDR3 DNA reads TGTGCCAGCAGTTCCCCGACAGGCAATCAGCCCCAGCATTTT.

CDR3 sequence (DNA): TGTGCCAGCAGCGAAGTCGACAGGGGATCCTACGAGCAGTACTTC. This codes for CASSEVDRGSYEQYF. The chain uses TRBV5-6 and TRBJ2-7; 8 positions match TRBD1. Germline lookup yields CDR1 SGHDT and CDR2 YYEEEE. V trimming: 4 bases; J trimming: 1 base; junction bases outside the gene matches: 7. The CDR3 runs 15 residues.

This clonotype was seen more than once but under ten times. The chain links TRBV19 to TRBJ2-7; D may be TRBD2 (5 bases). V lost 6 bases and J lost 5, with 17 bases in between. CDR3 size: 14 residues. Germline V gene sequence: CDR1 LNHDA, CDR2 SQIVND (reference sequence). This CDR3 is CASSPAAGLHEQYF. In DNA form, the CDR3 reads TGTGCCAGTAGCCCCGCTGCAGGACTCCACGAGCAGTACTTC. Full variable domain (rest looked up from reference TRBV19 and TRBJ2-7): DGGITQSPKYLFRKEGQNVTLSCEQNLNHDAMYWYRQDPGQGLRLIYYSQIVNDFQKGDIAEGYSVSREKKESFPLTVTSAQKNPTAFYLCASSPAAGLHEQYFGPGTRLTVT.

The table lists this clonotype with many counts. The J gene is TRBJ2-1, the V gene TRBV7-8; 8 positions agree with TRBD2. The V segment lost 1 base and the J segment 0 bases; nucleotides outside the gene matches: 2. Germline V gene sequence: CDR1 SGHVS, CDR2 FQNEAQ. The CDR3 totals 16 residues. The CDR3 loop is CASSLELADSYNEQFF. CDR3 DNA sequence: TGTGCCAGCAGCTTAGAACTAGCGGACTCCTACAATGAGCAGTTCTTC.

In this sample, this clonotype turned up many times. The rearrangement links TRBV4-1 to TRBJ2-1; TRBD2 is a possible D gene (6 bases). Deletions cut 2 bases from V and 8 bases from J, with 16 bases between. This CDR3 is 15 amino acids long. Germline-derived CDR1 and CDR2 are MGHRA and YSYEKL. CDR3 loop: CASSQWWEEGDEQFF. CDR3 bases: TGCGCCAGCAGCCAATGGTGGGAGGAAGGAGATGAGCAGTTCTTC.

The sample holds a few counts of this clonotype. V and J are TRBV6-1 and TRBJ1-5; perhaps TRBD1 as D (6 bases). The CDR3 runs 15 residues. V gave up 2 bases and J gave up 3 bases, with 11 bases separating them. CDR1 is MNHNS and CDR2 is SASEGT in the germline V gene. This chain's CDR3 is CASSETGQFNQPQHF. CDR3 coding DNA: TGTGCCAGCAGTGAAACCGGACAGTTCAATCAGCCCCAGCATTTT.

The chain uses TRBV27 and TRBJ2-1; 8 positions match TRBD2. V dropped 1 base and J dropped 3; count of bases not matched to a gene: 8. The CDR3 consists of 17 residues. Per germline, CDR1 MNHEY and CDR2 SMNVEV (reference sequence). The CDR3 loop is CASSLFGAGVGYNEQFF. CDR3 DNA: TGTGCCAGCAGTTTATTTGGAGCGGGAGTGGGCTACAATGAGCAGTTCTTC.

This clonotype was found a few times. V usage is TRBV15 and J usage is TRBJ2-3; 10 bases line up with TRBD2. Trimming took 4 bases from V and 4 from J; bases not matched to a gene: 11. Germline CDR1 is LNHNV and CDR2 is YYDKDF (reference sequence). The CDR3 covers 17 residues. The CDR3 here is CATSISGRALVADTQYF. The DNA of the CDR3 is TGTGCCACCAGCATAAGCGGGAGGGCCCTCGTAGCAGATACGCAGTATTTT. The full variable domain, its missing parts supplied by reference TRBV15 and TRBJ2-3, is DAMVIQNPRYQVTQFGKPVTLSCSQTLNHNVMYWYQQKSSQAPKLLFHYYDKDFNNEADTPDNFQSRRPNTSFCFLDIRSPGLGDTAMYLCATSISGRALVADTQYFGPGTRLTVL.

The V and J genes are TRBV27 and TRBJ2-1; 9 bases map to TRBD1. There are 14 residues in the CDR3. Germline V CDR1 and CDR2: MNHEY, SMNVEV (reference sequence). Trimming at V came to 5 bases and at J to 9 bases, leaving 8 bases not matched to a gene. The CDR3 reads CASSRQGGEGEQFF. The CDR3 DNA follows: TGTGCCAGCAGTAGACAGGGGGGTGAGGGTGAGCAGTTCTTC.

The rearrangement joins TRBV20-1 to TRBJ2-7; 7 positions match TRBD2. The CDR3 has 12 residues. V shed 6 bases, J shed 0 bases, and the junction held 2 bases outside the gene matches. The germline CDR1 and CDR2 sequences are DFQATT and SNEGSKA (reference sequence). CDR3 sequence reads: CSAGTNSYEQYF. The CDR3 DNA is TGCAGTGCAGGGACTAACTCCTACGAGCAGTACTTC.

This rearrangement joins TRBV28 to TRBJ1-2, with 7 bases lining up with TRBD1. CDR1 and CDR2 from the germline V gene are MDHEN and SYDVKM. The CDR3 loop spans 14 amino acids. The V gene end was trimmed by 5 bases and the J gene end by 4 bases; junction bases not matched to a gene: 7. The CDR3 here is CASSPPGQSYGYTF. CDR3 DNA: TGTGCCAGCAGTCCTCCGGGACAGAGCTATGGCTACACCTTC.

This clonotype was seen at least ten times. This chain joins TRBV6-5 and TRBJ2-1; 10 bases match TRBD2. The CDR3 length is 19 residues. Unmatched junction bases numbered 16, after V lost 0 bases and J lost 8 bases. Germline V gene lookup returns CDR1 MNHEY and CDR2 SVGAGI. For the CDR3, the DNA is TGTGCCAGCAGTTACTCTCTCCTTACCGGGACTAGCGAGATCGATGAGCAGTTCTTC. It is translated as CASSYSLLTGTSEIDEQFF.

This clonotype was observed many times. This rearrangement joins TRBV9 to TRBJ2-1, with a weak D call TRBD2 (6 bases). V was trimmed by 3 bases and J by 1 base, leaving 17 bases between them. This CDR3 comprises 17 residues. Germline values: CDR1 SGDLS, CDR2 YYNGEE. The CDR3 DNA reads TGTGCCAGCAGCGCCCCCCTCAGCGGGCCATCCTACAATGAGCAGTTCTTC. This encodes CASSAPLSGPSYNEQFF. Full variable domain (rest looked up from reference TRBV9 and TRBJ2-1): DSGVTQTPKHLITATGQRVTLRCSPRSGDLSVYWYQQSLDQGLQFLIQYYNGEERAKGNILERFSAQQFPDLHSELNLSSLELGDSALYFCASSAPLSGPSYNEQFFGPGTRLTVL.

The sample holds many counts of this clonotype. This chain uses TRBV25-1 with TRBJ1-1; 8 bases agree with TRBD1. Per the germline V gene, CDR1 is MGHDK and CDR2 is SYGVNS. This CDR3 spans 15 amino acids. After removal of 4 bases from V and 0 bases from J, the junction contained 4 bases not matched to a gene. CDR3 bases: TGTGCCAGCAGTGGGACAGGGAGGGTGAACACTGAAGCTTTCTTT. This encodes CASSGTGRVNTEAFF.

The CDR3 region is CSASRGQDEKLFF. The CDR3, as DNA: TGCAGTGCTAGTCGGGGGCAGGATGAAAAACTGTTTTTT. This sequence joins TRBV20-1 and TRBJ1-4, with D possibly TRBD1 on 6 matching bases. The V end was cut by 3 bases, the J end by 6 bases, with 11 bases between. The CDR3 loop spans 13 amino acids. Germline CDR1 and CDR2: DFQATT and SNEGSKA (reference sequence).

The J gene is TRBJ2-3, the V gene TRBV7-2; no definite D call. Germline V gives CDR1 SGHTA, CDR2 FQGNSA. This CDR3 is built from 13 residues. The V end was cut by 1 base, the J end by 4 bases, with 6 bases between. CDR3: CASSLGRADTQYF. DNA of the CDR3: TGTGCCAGCAGCTTAGGTAGGGCAGATACGCAGTATTTT.

This clonotype occurred a few times. The rearrangement joins TRBV7-2 to TRBJ2-1, with 13 nucleotides matching TRBD2. The CDR3 has 16 residues. Germline values: CDR1 SGHTA, CDR2 FQGNSA. The ends lost 1 base at V and 8 bases at J; junction bases unmatched: 5. CDR3 in DNA: TGTGCCAGCAGCTTAGGACTAGCGGGAGGCCTCGATGAGCAGTTCTTC. Protein sequence: CASSLGLAGGLDEQFF.

The sample holds a few counts of this clonotype. The rearrangement joins TRBV20-1 to TRBJ2-7; tentatively, D is TRBD2 (6 bases). The V end lost 3 bases, the J end lost 2 bases, and 8 bases lay between the germline ends. This CDR3 comprises 12 residues. Germline values: CDR1 DFQATT, CDR2 SNEGSKA (reference sequence). CDR3 sequence (DNA): TGCAGTGCTAGTAGCGGACCCTACGAGCAGTACTTC. Its translation is CSASSGPYEQYF.

This clonotype was picked up a small number of times. The chain combines TRBV12-3 or TRBV12-4 with TRBJ2-2; D call uncertain. With 6 bases removed from V and 6 bases from J, the gap between germline ends came to 11 bases. This CDR3 spans 13 amino acids. CDR3 nucleotides: TGTGCCAGCAGCCCCGGCCCCCCCGGGGAGCTGTTTTTT. Translation gives CASSPGPPGELFF.

V and J are TRBV19 and TRBJ2-3; 8 bases map to TRBD1. Germline V gene lookup returns CDR1 LNHDA and CDR2 SQIVND (reference sequence). Losses at the gene ends were 3 bases for V and 4 bases for J; bases not matched to a gene: 3. The CDR3 loop spans 14 amino acids. The CDR3 DNA is TGTGCCAGTAGTATGAGGACAGGGTCAGATACGCAGTATTTT. It specifies CASSMRTGSDTQYF.

This clonotype was counted ten times or more. This chain uses TRBV27 with TRBJ2-5, with 10 bases aligning to TRBD1. Unmatched junction bases numbered 4, after V lost 4 bases and J lost 5 bases. Germline CDR1 MNHEY, CDR2 SMNVEV (reference sequence). The CDR3 sequence is 14 residues long. CDR3 in DNA: TGTGCCAGCAGTTCGACAGGGGGCTGGGAGACCCAGTACTTC. This translates into CASSSTGGWETQYF.

The rearrangement joins TRBV7-9 to TRBJ1-6; 7 bases fit TRBD1. This CDR3 comprises 17 residues. V lost 6 bases and J lost 1; bases outside the gene matches: 9. CDR1 and CDR2 (germline): SEHNR, FQNEAQ (reference sequence). The CDR3 coding sequence is TGTGCCAGCAGTTTGCTTGCAGGGGGATCCTATAATTCACCCCTCCACTTT. This sequence encodes CASSLLAGGSYNSPLHF.

CDR3: CASSLRNEQYF. Here the CDR3 DNA reads TGTGCCAGCAGCTTAAGGAACGAGCAGTACTTC. The chain combines TRBV7-9 with TRBJ2-7; no firm D call. Trimming cost V 2 bases and J 5 bases, with 4 bases left between them. The CDR3 spans 11 residues. CDR1 SEHNR and CDR2 FQNEAQ come from the germline V gene (reference sequence).

This clonotype has a handful of counts. The chain has TRBV5-1 and TRBJ2-1; 7 nucleotides align to TRBD1. Trimming at V came to 4 bases and at J to 8 bases, leaving 6 bases not matched to a gene. The germline gives CDR1 SGHRS, CDR2 YFSETQ. The CDR3 has 13 residues. The CDR3 DNA is TGCGCCAGCAGCATGGGACAGTTCGATGAGCAGTTCTTC. This encodes CASSMGQFDEQFF.

The V call is TRBV7-2, the J call TRBJ2-2, with 7 bases aligning to TRBD2. Germline V CDR1 and CDR2: SGHTA, FQGNSA. This CDR3 is built from 15 residues. The ends lost 8 bases at V and 1 base at J; junction bases unmatched: 7. CDR3 residues: CASQTSRQNTGELFF. CDR3 bases: TGTGCCAGCCAGACTAGCAGACAGAACACCGGGGAGCTGTTTTTT.

Comment on this clonotype: Relative to the germline gene, one junction end is altered; a read error may explain this. The J gene is TRBJ2-1, the V gene TRBV11-3, with 13 nucleotides matching TRBD2. This CDR3 has 16 amino acids. CDR1 is SGHNT, CDR2 YENEEA, per germline. The CDR3 DNA reads TGTGCCGGCAGCTTAAGGAGACTAGCGGGGGGCGATGAGCAGTTCTTC. Amino acids: CAGSLRRLAGGDEQFF.

The J gene is TRBJ2-1, the V gene TRBV12-3 or TRBV12-4, with 16 bases that match TRBD2. The CDR3 consists of 19 residues. After removal of 5 bases from V and 0 bases from J, the junction contained 7 bases not matched to a gene. The CDR3 is CASSKGLAGGPYSYNEQFF. Written as DNA, the CDR3 is TGTGCCAGCAGTAAGGGACTAGCGGGAGGGCCGTACTCCTACAATGAGCAGTTCTTC.